This T cell receptor beta chain was found in a study of OX40 agonist ivuxolimab in advanced cancers. Study at large: Dose-escalation patients suffered from hepatocellular carcinoma, melanoma, renal cell or head and neck cancer. Treatment received earlier with anti-PD-1, anti-PD-L1 or anti-CTLA-4 agents was allowed, and 40% had some.

Trimming left V 0 bases short and J 0 bases short, with 13 bases between. Germline V CDR1 and CDR2: SGHDT, YYEEEE. The CDR3 consists of 17 residues. Sequenced by immunoSEQ multiplex PCR; TCRdb stores in-frame clones only, minus some. The sample lists tens of thousands of clones, roughly 84% occurring once. Specimen: CD4+ or CD8+ T cells sorted from blood, collected in a trial of the OX40 agonist ivuxolimab. The sequence was obtained from an adult with an advanced solid tumor such as melanoma, head and neck, liver or kidney cancer. The chain has TRBV5-6 and TRBJ1-3; maybe TRBD1 (5 bases). As DNA, the CDR3 is TGTGCCAGCAGCTTGGACGGGACCGTACCCTCTGGAAACACCATATATTTT. Its protein product is CASSLDGTVPSGNTIYF.